This T cell receptor (beta chain) was sequenced for a study of cytomegalovirus exposure and HLA in healthy donors. Looking at the study overall: Assignment to the Caucasian-associated ancestry cluster applied to around 82% of the approximately 420 genotyped donors.

With 60 Vbeta and 13 Jbeta primers, the PCR was carried out. Clones were sequenced by immunoSEQ multiplex PCR, and TCRdb holds only the in-frame ones, with some missing. The sample shows 150,000 to 200,000 clones, around 79% of them seen only once. The CDR3 length is 16 residues. The V end lost 4 bases, the J end lost 0 bases, and 14 bases lay between the germline ends. Per germline, CDR1 SGHNT and CDR2 YYREEE (reference sequence). The receptor's source is a woman aged 45-65 years in good health and CMV-seronegative. This sequence joins TRBV5-4 and TRBJ1-3; a possible D gene is TRBD1 (5 bases). The sample was PBMCs. As DNA, the CDR3 is TGTGCCAGCAGCCTTGATAGGGGATACTCTGGAAACACCATATATTTT. Protein sequence: CASSLDRGYSGNTIYF.